The present T cell receptor beta chain was sequenced within a study of blood T cell repertoires in COVID-19. Study details: Spain, Italy and the United States supplied samples that represented acute and convalescent COVID-19. The cDNA or gDNA used as material had been derived from T cells, B-cell-depleted T cells, or PBMCs.

The V gene's germline CDR1 is SNHLY and CDR2 FYNNEI. This CDR3 spans 16 amino acids. V lost 6 bases to trimming and J lost 1 base; unmatched junction nucleotides: 8. The Seattle site enrolled patients during active infection and followed them longitudinally. In the original processing: Reference gene primer amplification gave nucleated cell count estimates. Profiled with immunoSEQ multiplex PCR; TCRdb holds only in-frame clones, not every one. The V and J calls and clone size were taken over from that table, and D and trimming were inferred from the DNA. The data show about 370,000 clones, around 89% seen once.

The receptor was derived from a woman in her twenties or thirties with COVID-19, enrolled during active disease. The V and J genes are TRBV2 and TRBJ2-2; 7 positions agree with TRBD1. The sample was peripheral blood. CDR3 loop: CASSKGQQLNTGELFF. CDR3 nucleotides: TGTGCCAGCAGCAAGGGACAGCAATTGAACACCGGGGAGCTGTTTTTT.